One TCR beta chain is described in this entry. Its antigen is not yet known. No per-base quality is available; no much larger clone lies one base away. CDR1 and CDR2 are drawn from the germline V gene: MGHRA, YSYEKL. From the cysteine through the phenylalanine, the CDR3 covers 14 amino acids. The sequence is cut down to CDR3 DNA, 42 bases in frame from base 1. The junction shows trimming of 3 bases on V and 2 bases on J, plus 11 bases between the germline ends. The sample belongs to a study of CD8+ T cells in alopecia areata (dated 2018 in TCRdb). Looking at the study overall: High-throughput TCRbeta sequencing was used to examine T cell clonal expansion in alopecia areata in both the C3H/HeJ mouse model and human patients. immunoSEQ multiplex PCR using 35 Vbeta forward primers and 13 Jbeta reverse primers was used to amplify TCRbeta CDR3 regions. Human TCRbeta sequencing covered scalp tissue and sorted CD4+ and CD8+ peripheral blood T cells from patchy and totalis/universalis alopecia areata patients and healthy controls. Scalp clonality was compared among normal scalp (n=4), patchy alopecia areata scalp (n=8), and alopecia totalis/universalis scalp (n=8). RNA was obtained with the PAXgene miRNA kit for fixed scalp, the miRNeasy kit for PBMCs, and the RNeasy kit for mouse skin. On the study overall, not on this receptor specifically: Shared TCR sequences between patients were less evident than in mice, which may be partly attributable to HLA diversity in the patient population. Unlike mouse skin, where gammadelta T cells dominate, normal human skin contains resident alphabeta T cells that get sequenced too, which complicates analysis of the scalp TCR repertoire. Compared with normal scalp, lesional scalp, particularly in alopecia totalis/universalis, had higher clonality and more expanded CD8+ clones, which suggests antigenic drive.

Receptor amplification or capture employed the immunoSEQ multiplex PCR assay. RNA was extracted from all samples and reverse transcribed into cDNA, which served as template for TCR sequencing. First-strand cDNA was synthesized with SuperScript III using a 2:1 mix of oligo-dT and random hexamers. A synthetic immune receptor repertoire was used to gauge amplification bias, and whatever bias remained was removed computationally. The original pipeline was this. After raw reads were preprocessed to remove errors, the CDR3 was defined following IMGT conventions as running from the conserved cysteine to phenylalanine. Clonality was calculated as 1 minus Shannon entropy normalized by log2 of the number of productive unique TCRs. CD4 or CD8 identity of scalp clones was inferred by cross-referencing scalp TCRbeta sequences with sorted blood CD4 and CD8 repertoires. The clones in this table, taken by TCRdb from immuneACCESS, are in-frame only. Not every clone is retained; where verified, under half of the shortfall comes from an unresolved V gene, and the cause of the rest is unknown. That table supplies the V and J calls and clone size; D and trimming were determined from the DNA. This sample holds some 82,000 clones; 45% to 60% were observed only once. The leading ten clones occupy roughly 6% of the sample.

From alopecia areata patients, peripheral blood was collected along with lesional scalp punch biopsies. PBMCs were separated by density centrifugation and stained for CD3, CD4 and CD8, after which CD4+ and CD8+ T cells were sorted on a FACSAria. As part of a multicenter biomarker study, untreated alopecia areata patients were recruited. Blood CD8+ T cells from about 5 biomarker-study patients were further sorted into NKG2D-low and NKG2D-high fractions. The clonotype originates from a human donor with alopecia areata. Material for sequencing was NKG2D-high CD8+ T cells sorted from blood. Reading the label with the study, this specimen's cell subset or site is: sorted CD8+ NKG2D-high blood T cells. The V and J segments used are TRBV4-1 and TRBJ2-7; the D gene is unclear. The CDR3 in this case is CASSHPGLPYEQYF. The nucleotide sequence reads as follows: TGCGCCAGCAGCCACCCCGGGCTCCCCTACGAGCAGTACTTC.